This paragraph reports one T cell receptor (beta chain). The data were produced by immunoSEQ multiplex PCR, yet TCRdb's version contains in-frame clones alone and is incomplete. The sample lists about 71,000 clones, 94% seen once, with 15% to 19% in the top ten. This entry comes from a study of OX40 agonist ivuxolimab in advanced cancers. Study background: Those treated in dose escalation had hepatocellular carcinoma, melanoma, renal cell cancer or head and neck cancer. Among those enrolled, mean age was roughly 62 years (range roughly 23 to 85) and 82.7% were male.

The CDR3 runs 14 residues. The V gene's germline CDR1 is SGHTA and CDR2 FQGTGA. Trimming took 5 bases from V and 2 from J, leaving 9 bases between them. This specimen was CD4+ or CD8+ T cells sorted from blood, taken in a trial of the OX40 agonist ivuxolimab. This sequence joins TRBV7-3 and TRBJ2-2; D gene unclear. The TCR sequence derives from an adult with an advanced solid tumor such as melanoma, head and neck, liver or kidney cancer. The CDR3 DNA reads TGTGCCAGCAGCCCGTTGGGTAACACCGGGGAGCTGTTTTTT. Translation gives CASSPLGNTGELFF.